This TCR beta chain is drawn from a study of cytomegalovirus exposure and HLA in healthy donors. Overall study: The roughly 670 first-cohort repertoires and the roughly 130 validation repertoires shared the same platform, a later analysis reported. Findings and limits, study-wide: The investigators catalogued 180 or so TCR beta chains as cytomegalovirus-associated.

CDR1 is MDHEN and CDR2 is SYDVKM in the germline V gene. The CDR3 extends over 14 amino acids. V was pared by 3 bases and J by 7 bases, with 7 bases of the junction left unmatched. Here immunoSEQ multiplex PCR was the method, and the copy in TCRdb shows in-frame clones only, minus some. Among about 200,000 clones, less than 90% were seen once, and the ten largest hold around 5.5%. Concerning this clone: As yet, its antigen is unknown.

Sample: PBMCs. The receptor's source is a woman aged 18-35 years in good health and CMV-seronegative. The chain is built from TRBV28 and TRBJ1-1; 8 bases fit TRBD1. The CDR3 DNA sequence: TGTGCCAGCAGTTTGGCTGTGGGACAGGTTGAAGCTTTCTTT. It yields the protein CASSLAVGQVEAFF.